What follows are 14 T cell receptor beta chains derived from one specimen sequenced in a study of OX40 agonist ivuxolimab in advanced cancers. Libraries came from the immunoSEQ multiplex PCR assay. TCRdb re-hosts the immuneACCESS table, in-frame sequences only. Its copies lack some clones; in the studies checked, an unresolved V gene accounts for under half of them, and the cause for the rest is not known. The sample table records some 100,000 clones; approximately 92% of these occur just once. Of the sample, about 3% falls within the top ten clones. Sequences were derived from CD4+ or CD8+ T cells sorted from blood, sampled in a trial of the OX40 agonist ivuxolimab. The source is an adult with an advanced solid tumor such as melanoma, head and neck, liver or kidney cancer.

The CDR3 DNA is TGCGCCAGCAGCCCGGAGGGCAGCCTCAATCAGCCCCAGCATTTT. Encoded protein: CASSPEGSLNQPQHF. V and J are TRBV5-1 and TRBJ1-5; no firm D call. Trimming stripped 4 bases from V and 3 bases from J, with 14 bases between. Germline-derived CDR1 and CDR2 are SGHRS and YFSETQ. The CDR3 is made up of 15 amino acids.

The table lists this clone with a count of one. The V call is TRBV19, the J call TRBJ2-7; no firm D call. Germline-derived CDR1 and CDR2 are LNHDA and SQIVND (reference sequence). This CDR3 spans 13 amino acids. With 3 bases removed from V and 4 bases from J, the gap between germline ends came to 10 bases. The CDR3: CASSILPQYEQYF. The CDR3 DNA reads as TGTGCCAGTAGTATTCTTCCTCAATACGAGCAGTACTTC.

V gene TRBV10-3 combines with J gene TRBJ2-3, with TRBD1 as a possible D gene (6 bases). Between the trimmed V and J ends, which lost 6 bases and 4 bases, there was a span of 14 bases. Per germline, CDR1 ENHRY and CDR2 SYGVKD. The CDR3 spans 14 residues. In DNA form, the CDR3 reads TGTGCCATCAGCTTTCGGGCAGGGGCAGATACGCAGTATTTT. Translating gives CAISFRAGADTQYF.

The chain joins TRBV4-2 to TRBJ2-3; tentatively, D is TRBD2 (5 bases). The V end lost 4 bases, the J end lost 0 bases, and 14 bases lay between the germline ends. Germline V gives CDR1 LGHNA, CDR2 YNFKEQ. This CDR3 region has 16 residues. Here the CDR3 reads CASSLSGSSSTDTQYF. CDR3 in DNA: TGTGCCAGCAGCCTCTCGGGGAGCAGTAGCACAGATACGCAGTATTTT.

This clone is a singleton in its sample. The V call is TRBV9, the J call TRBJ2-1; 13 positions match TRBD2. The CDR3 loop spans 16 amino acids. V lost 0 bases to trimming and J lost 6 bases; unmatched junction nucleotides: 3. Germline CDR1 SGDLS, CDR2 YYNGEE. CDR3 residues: CASSVGTSGSGNEQFF. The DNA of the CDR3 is TGTGCCAGCAGCGTAGGGACTAGCGGGAGTGGCAATGAGCAGTTCTTC.

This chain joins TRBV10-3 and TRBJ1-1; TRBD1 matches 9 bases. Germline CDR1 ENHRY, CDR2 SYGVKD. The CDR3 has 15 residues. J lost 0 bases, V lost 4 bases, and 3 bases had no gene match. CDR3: CAISGGTGMNTEAFF. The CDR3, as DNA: TGTGCCATCAGTGGGGGGACAGGGATGAACACTGAAGCTTTCTTT.

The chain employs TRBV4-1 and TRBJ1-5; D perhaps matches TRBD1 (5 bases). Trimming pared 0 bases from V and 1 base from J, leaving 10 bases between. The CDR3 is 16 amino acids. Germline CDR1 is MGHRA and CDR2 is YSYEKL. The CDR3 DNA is TGCGCCAGCAGCCAAGAAGATGGGGACAGCAATCAGCCCCAGCATTTT. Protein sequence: CASSQEDGDSNQPQHF.

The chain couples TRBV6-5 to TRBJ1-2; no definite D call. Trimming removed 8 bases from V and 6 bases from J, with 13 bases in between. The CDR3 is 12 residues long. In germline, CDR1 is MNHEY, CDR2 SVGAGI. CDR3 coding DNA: TGTGCCAGCCTATCATACCGAGATGGCTACACCTTC. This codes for CASLSYRDGYTF.

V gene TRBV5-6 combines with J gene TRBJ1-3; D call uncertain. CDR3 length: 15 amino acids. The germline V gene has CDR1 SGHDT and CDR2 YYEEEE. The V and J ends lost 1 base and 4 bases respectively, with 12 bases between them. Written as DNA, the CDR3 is TGTGCCAGCAGCTTGCTACAGCGGTGGGGAAACACCATATATTTT. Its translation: CASSLLQRWGNTIYF.

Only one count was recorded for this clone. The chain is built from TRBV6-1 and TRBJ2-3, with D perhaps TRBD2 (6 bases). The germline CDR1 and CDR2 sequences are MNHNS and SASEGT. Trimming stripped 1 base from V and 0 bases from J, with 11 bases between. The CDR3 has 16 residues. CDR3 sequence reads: CASSEVWAGSTDTQYF. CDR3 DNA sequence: TGTGCCAGCAGTGAAGTCTGGGCGGGGAGCACAGATACGCAGTATTTT.

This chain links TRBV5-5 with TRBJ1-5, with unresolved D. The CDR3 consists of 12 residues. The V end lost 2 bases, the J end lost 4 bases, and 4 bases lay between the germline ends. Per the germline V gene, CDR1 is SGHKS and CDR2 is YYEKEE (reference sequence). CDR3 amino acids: CASSFLNQPQHF. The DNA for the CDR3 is TGTGCCAGCAGCTTCTTAAATCAGCCCCAGCATTTT. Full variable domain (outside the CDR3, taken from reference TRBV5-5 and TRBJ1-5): DAGVTQSPTHLIKTRGQQVTLRCSPISGHKSVSWYQQVLGQGPQFIFQYYEKEERGRGNFPDRFSARQFPNYSSELNVNALLLGDSALYLCASSFLNQPQHFGDGTRLSIL.

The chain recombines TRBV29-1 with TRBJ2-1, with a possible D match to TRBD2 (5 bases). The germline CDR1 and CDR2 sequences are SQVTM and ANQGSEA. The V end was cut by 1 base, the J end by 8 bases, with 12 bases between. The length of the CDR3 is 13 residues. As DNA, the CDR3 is TGCAGCGTTGAAGCTCGGTCGGGGTATGAGCAGTTCTTC. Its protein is CSVEARSGYEQFF.

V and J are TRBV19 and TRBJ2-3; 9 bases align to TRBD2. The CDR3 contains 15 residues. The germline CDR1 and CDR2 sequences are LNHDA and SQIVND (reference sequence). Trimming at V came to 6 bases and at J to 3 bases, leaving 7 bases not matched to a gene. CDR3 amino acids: CASRISGSQTDTQYF. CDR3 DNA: TGTGCCAGTAGGATTAGCGGGAGTCAGACAGATACGCAGTATTTT.

CDR3 nucleotides: TGTGCCAGCCGATTAGCGGGAGGAGGCACAGATACGCAGTATTTT. This codes for CASRLAGGGTDTQYF. The V call is TRBV6-1, the J call TRBJ2-3; TRBD2 agrees at 10 bases. The CDR3 covers 15 residues. Germline CDR1 reads MNHNS; CDR2 reads SASEGT. J was trimmed by 1 base and V by 8 bases; bases with no gene match: 6.